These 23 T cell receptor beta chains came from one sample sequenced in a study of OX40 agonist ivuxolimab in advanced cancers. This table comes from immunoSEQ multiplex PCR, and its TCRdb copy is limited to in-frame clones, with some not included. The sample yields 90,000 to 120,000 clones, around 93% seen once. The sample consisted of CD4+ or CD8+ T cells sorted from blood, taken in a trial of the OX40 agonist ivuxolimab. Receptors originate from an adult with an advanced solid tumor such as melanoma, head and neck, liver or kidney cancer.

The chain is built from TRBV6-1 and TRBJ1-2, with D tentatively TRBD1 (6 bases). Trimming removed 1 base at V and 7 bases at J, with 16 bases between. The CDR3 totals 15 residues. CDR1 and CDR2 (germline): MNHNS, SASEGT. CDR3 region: CASSEVKQGVSGYTF. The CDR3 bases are TGTGCCAGCAGTGAAGTGAAACAGGGAGTGAGTGGCTACACCTTC.

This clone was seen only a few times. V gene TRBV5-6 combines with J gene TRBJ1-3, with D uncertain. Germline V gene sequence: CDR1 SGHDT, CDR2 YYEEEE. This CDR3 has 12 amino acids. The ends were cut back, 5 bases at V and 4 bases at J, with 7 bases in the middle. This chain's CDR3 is CASSALGNTIYF. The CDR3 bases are TGTGCCAGCAGTGCTCTCGGAAACACCATATATTTT.

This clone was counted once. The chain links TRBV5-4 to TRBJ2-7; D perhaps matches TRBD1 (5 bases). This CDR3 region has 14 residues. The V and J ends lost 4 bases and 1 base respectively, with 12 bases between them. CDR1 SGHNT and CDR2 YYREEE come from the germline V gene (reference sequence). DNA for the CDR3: TGTGCCAGCAGCCAAGAAAGGGGTTCCTACGAGCAGTACTTC. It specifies CASSQERGSYEQYF.

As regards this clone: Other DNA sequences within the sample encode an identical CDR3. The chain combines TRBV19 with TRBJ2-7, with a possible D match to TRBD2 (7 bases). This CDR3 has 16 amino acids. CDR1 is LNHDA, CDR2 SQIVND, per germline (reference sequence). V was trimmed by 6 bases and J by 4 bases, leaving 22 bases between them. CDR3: CASSTAGHRGRYEQYF. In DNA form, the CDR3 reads TGTGCCAGTAGCACAGCGGGACACCGAGGTCGTTACGAGCAGTACTTC.

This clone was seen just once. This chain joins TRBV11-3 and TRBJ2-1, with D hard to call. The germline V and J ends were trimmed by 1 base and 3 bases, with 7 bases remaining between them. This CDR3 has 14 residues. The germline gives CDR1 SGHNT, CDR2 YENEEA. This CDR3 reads CASSLGGNYNEQFF. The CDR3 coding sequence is TGTGCCAGCAGCTTAGGCGGCAACTACAATGAGCAGTTCTTC. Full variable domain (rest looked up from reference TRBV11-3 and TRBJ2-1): EAGVVQSPRYKIIEKKQPVAFWCNPISGHNTLYWYLQNLGQGPELLIRYENEEAVDDSQLPKDRFSAERLKGVDSTLKIQPAELGDSAVYLCASSLGGNYNEQFFGPGTRLTVL.

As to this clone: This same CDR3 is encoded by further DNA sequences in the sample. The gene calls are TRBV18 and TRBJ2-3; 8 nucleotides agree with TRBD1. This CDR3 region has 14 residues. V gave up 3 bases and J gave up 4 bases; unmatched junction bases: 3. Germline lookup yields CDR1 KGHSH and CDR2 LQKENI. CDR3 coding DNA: TGTGCCAGCTCACCTTCAGGGGGCCCAGATACGCAGTATTTT. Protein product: CASSPSGGPDTQYF.

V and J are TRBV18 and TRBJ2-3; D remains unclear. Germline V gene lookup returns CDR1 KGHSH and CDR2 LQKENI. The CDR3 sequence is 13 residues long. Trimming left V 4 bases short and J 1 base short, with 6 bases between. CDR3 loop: CASSRGGTDTQYF. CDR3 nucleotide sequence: TGTGCCAGCTCACGAGGAGGCACAGATACGCAGTATTTT.

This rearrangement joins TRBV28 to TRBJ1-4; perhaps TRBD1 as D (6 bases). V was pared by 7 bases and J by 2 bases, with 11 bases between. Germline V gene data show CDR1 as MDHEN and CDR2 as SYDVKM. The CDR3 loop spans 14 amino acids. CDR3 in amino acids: CASINTGTNEKLFF. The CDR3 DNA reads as TGTGCCAGCATTAATACAGGGACTAATGAAAAACTGTTTTTT.

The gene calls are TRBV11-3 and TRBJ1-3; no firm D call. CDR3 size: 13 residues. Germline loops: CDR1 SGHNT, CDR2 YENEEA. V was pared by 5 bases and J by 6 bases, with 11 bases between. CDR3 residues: CASSLPNINTIYF. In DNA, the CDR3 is TGTGCCAGCAGCCTTCCCAACATAAACACCATATATTTT. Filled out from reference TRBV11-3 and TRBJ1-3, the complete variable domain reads EAGVVQSPRYKIIEKKQPVAFWCNPISGHNTLYWYLQNLGQGPELLIRYENEEAVDDSQLPKDRFSAERLKGVDSTLKIQPAELGDSAVYLCASSLPNINTIYFGEGSWLTVV.

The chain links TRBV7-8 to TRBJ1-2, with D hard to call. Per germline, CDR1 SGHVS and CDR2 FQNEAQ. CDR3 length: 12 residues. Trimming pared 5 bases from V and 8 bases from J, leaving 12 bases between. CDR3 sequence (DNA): TGTGCCAGCAGCAAGAGCCCCGTCGGCTACACCTTC. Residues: CASSKSPVGYTF.

This CDR3 reads CASSAAGTDTYEQYF. Written as DNA, the CDR3 is TGTGCCAGCAGCGCCGCCGGGACAGACACCTACGAGCAGTACTTC. V is TRBV9 and J is TRBJ2-7, with 7 bases fitting TRBD1. The CDR3 is 15 amino acids. The V segment lost 3 bases and the J segment 2 bases; nucleotides outside the gene matches: 8. Germline values: CDR1 SGDLS, CDR2 YYNGEE.

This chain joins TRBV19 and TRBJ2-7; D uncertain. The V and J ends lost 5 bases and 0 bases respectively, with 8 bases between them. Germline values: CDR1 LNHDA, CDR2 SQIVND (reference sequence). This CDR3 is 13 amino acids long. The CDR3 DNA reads TGTGCCAGTAGTCCGGCCCTCTCCTACGAGCAGTACTTC. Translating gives CASSPALSYEQYF.

CDR3 protein: CASSFLQGATETQYF. For the CDR3, the DNA is TGTGCCAGCAGCTTCCTACAGGGGGCAACTGAGACCCAGTACTTC. This sequence joins TRBV7-3 and TRBJ2-5, with 9 positions matching TRBD1. CDR3 length: 15 residues. The germline gives CDR1 SGHTA, CDR2 FQGTGA. V lost 3 bases to trimming and J lost 5 bases; unmatched junction nucleotides: 7.

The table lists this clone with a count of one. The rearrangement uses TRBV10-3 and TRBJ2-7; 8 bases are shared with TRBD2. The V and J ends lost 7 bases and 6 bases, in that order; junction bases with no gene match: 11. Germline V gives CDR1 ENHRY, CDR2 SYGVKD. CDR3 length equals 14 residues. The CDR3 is CAINTGTRAREQYF. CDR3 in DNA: TGTGCCATCAACACCGGGACTAGAGCTCGCGAGCAGTACTTC.

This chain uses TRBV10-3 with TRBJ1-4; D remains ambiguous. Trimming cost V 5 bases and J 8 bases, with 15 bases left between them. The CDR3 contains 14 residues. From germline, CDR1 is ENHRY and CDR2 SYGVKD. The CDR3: CAISPGASGEKLFF. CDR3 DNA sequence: TGTGCCATCAGTCCGGGAGCGTCCGGAGAAAAACTGTTTTTT.

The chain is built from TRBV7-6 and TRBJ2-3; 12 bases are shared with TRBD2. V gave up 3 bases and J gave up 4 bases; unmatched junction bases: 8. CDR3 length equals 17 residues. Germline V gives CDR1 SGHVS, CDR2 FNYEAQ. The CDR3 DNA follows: TGTGCCAGCAGCTTGACTAGCGGGAGCCGATGGCCAGATACGCAGTATTTT. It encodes CASSLTSGSRWPDTQYF.

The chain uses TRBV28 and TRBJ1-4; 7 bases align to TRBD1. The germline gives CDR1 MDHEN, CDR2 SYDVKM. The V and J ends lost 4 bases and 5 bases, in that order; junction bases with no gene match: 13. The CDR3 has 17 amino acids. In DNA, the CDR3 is TGTGCCAGCAGTTCCCCAGGACAGACAGGGAAGAATGAAAAACTGTTTTTT. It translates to CASSSPGQTGKNEKLFF.

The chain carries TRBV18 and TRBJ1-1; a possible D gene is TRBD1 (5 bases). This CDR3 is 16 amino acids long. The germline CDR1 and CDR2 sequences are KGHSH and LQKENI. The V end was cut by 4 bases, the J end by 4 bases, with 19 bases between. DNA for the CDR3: TGTGCCAGCTCACTCCGACAGCAAAGAGACGGCACTGAAGCTTTCTTT. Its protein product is CASSLRQQRDGTEAFF. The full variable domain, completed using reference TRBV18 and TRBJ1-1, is NAGVMQNPRHLVRRRGQEARLRCSPMKGHSHVYWYRQLPEEGLKFMVYLQKENIIDESGMPKERFSAEFPKEGPSILRIQQVVRGDSAAYFCASSLRQQRDGTEAFFGQGTRLTVV.

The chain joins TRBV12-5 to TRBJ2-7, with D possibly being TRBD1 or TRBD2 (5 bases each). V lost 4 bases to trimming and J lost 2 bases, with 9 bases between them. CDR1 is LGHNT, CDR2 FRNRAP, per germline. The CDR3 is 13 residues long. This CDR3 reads CASGSGPTYEQYF. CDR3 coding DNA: TGTGCTAGTGGTTCGGGACCAACCTACGAGCAGTACTTC.

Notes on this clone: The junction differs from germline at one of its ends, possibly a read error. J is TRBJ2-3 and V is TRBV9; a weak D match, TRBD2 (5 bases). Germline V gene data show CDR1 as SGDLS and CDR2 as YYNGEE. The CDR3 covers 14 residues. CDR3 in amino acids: CASSVAPSTDTQYF. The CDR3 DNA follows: TGTGCCAGCAGTGTAGCGCCCAGCACAGATACGCAGTATTTT. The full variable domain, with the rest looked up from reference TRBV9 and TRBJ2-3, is DSGVTQTPKHLITATGQRVTLRCSPRSGDLSVYWYQQSLDQGLQFLIQYYNGEERAKGNILERFSAQQFPDLHSELNLSSLELGDSALYFCASSVAPSTDTQYFGPGTRLTVL.

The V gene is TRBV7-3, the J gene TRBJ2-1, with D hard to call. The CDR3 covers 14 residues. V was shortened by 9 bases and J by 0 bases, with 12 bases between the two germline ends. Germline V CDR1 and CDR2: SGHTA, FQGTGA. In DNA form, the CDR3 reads TGTGCCAGGGACGACGCTATCTCCTACAATGAGCAGTTCTTC. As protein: CARDDAISYNEQFF.

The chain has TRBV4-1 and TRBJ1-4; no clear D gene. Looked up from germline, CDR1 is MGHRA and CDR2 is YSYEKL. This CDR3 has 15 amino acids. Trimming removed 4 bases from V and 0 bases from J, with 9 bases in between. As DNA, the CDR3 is TGCGCCAGCAGCCCCTCTGGCGCAACTAATGAAAAACTGTTTTTT. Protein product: CASSPSGATNEKLFF.

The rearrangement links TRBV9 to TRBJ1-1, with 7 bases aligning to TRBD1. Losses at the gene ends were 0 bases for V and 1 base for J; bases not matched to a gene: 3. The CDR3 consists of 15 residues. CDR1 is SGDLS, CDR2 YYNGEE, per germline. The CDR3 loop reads CASSVGGQSNTEAFF. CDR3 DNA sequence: TGTGCCAGCAGCGTAGGGGGACAGTCGAACACTGAAGCTTTCTTT.